Listed here are 32 T cell receptor beta chains from one sample, sequenced in a study of shared T cell receptors in the human thymus. Profiling relied on immunoSEQ multiplex PCR, and the TCRdb table lists in-frame clones only, not all of them. The table includes roughly 560,000 clones, approximately 80% detected once. These data also formed part of another study, on human thymus T cells.

The material sequenced was thymocytes. The origin of the receptors is a boy under two years old with a congenital heart defect.

This clone has just one count. The chain recombines TRBV30 with TRBJ2-7; 7 bases align to TRBD2. Per the germline V gene, CDR1 is GTSNPN and CDR2 is SVGIG (reference sequence). The CDR3 is 13 residues long. Unmatched junction bases numbered 7, after V lost 7 bases and J lost 1 base. The CDR3, as DNA: TGTGCCTCAAACGGGGGGAATTCCTACGAGCAGTACTTC. Protein: CASNGGNSYEQYF.

The chain couples TRBV4-2 to TRBJ2-5, with 8 bases that match TRBD2. The germline CDR1 and CDR2 sequences are LGHNA and YNFKEQ. Germline trimming cut 5 bases from V and 5 bases from J; bases unmatched to any gene: 13. CDR3 length: 16 residues. CDR3 region: CASSVPGLDREETQYF. The CDR3 region has the DNA TGTGCCAGCAGCGTGCCGGGACTAGACCGAGAGGAGACCCAGTACTTC.

V usage is TRBV5-4 and J usage is TRBJ2-3, with no clear D. CDR1 is SGHNT and CDR2 is YYREEE in the germline V gene (reference sequence). Trimming pared 0 bases from V and 1 base from J, leaving 9 bases between. There are 15 residues in the CDR3. CDR3 in DNA: TGTGCCAGCAGCTTGGGACTTTCACGCACAGATACGCAGTATTTT. Residues: CASSLGLSRTDTQYF. The full variable domain, completed using reference TRBV5-4 and TRBJ2-3, is ETGVTQSPTHLIKTRGQQVTLRCSSQSGHNTVSWYQQALGQGPQFIFQYYREEENGRGNFPPRFSGLQFPNYSSELNVNALELDDSALYLCASSLGLSRTDTQYFGPGTRLTVL.

The genes are TRBV7-9 and TRBJ1-1, with D tentatively TRBD1 (5 bases). Germline CDR1 and CDR2: SEHNR and FQNEAQ (reference sequence). V was clipped by 2 bases and J by 4 bases, with 8 bases between them. This CDR3 region has 13 residues. The CDR3 region is CASSLWGGTEAFF. The CDR3, as DNA: TGTGCCAGCAGCTTATGGGGGGGCACTGAAGCTTTCTTT.

The genes are TRBV9 and TRBJ2-4; 13 bases line up with TRBD2. The CDR3 runs to 19 residues. Trimming at V came to 3 bases and at J to 3 bases, leaving 12 bases not matched to a gene. Germline assignment: CDR1 SGDLS and CDR2 YYNGEE. The CDR3 here is CASSGGLAGVGRLKNIQYF. DNA for the CDR3: TGTGCCAGCAGCGGAGGACTAGCGGGAGTGGGGAGGCTCAAAAACATTCAGTACTTC. Filled out from reference TRBV9 and TRBJ2-4, the complete variable domain reads DSGVTQTPKHLITATGQRVTLRCSPRSGDLSVYWYQQSLDQGLQFLIQYYNGEERAKGNILERFSAQQFPDLHSELNLSSLELGDSALYFCASSGGLAGVGRLKNIQYFGAGTRLSVL.

The chain combines TRBV4-3 with TRBJ2-7; D gene unclear. Germline assignment: CDR1 LGHNA and CDR2 YSLEER. CDR3 size: 15 residues. V lost 1 base and J 3 bases, leaving 13 bases between the germline ends. The CDR3 nucleotides read TGCGCCAGCAGCCAAGCCAATGTCGGTAACTACGAGCAGTACTTC. It codes for CASSQANVGNYEQYF.

The chain joins TRBV27 to TRBJ1-1, with D maybe TRBD1 (5 bases). This CDR3 has 13 amino acids. Trimming stripped 5 bases from V and 7 bases from J, with 14 bases between. Germline lookup yields CDR1 MNHEY and CDR2 SMNVEV (reference sequence). In nucleotides, the CDR3 is TGTGCCAGCAGTCCCTTGGGGCAATTTGAAGCTTTCTTT. It is translated as CASSPLGQFEAFF.

The chain combines TRBV4-1 with TRBJ2-2; 11 nucleotides match TRBD2. The CDR3 has 19 residues. After removal of 0 bases from V and 2 bases from J, the junction contained 8 bases not matched to a gene. Per the germline V gene, CDR1 is MGHRA and CDR2 is YSYEKL. The DNA for the CDR3 is TGCGCCAGCAGCCAAGAGGGTCTAGCGGGAGGCCTAAACACCGGGGAGCTGTTTTTT. Its translation: CASSQEGLAGGLNTGELFF.

The gene calls are TRBV7-2 and TRBJ2-7; D is unclear. The CDR3 is 11 residues long. With 2 bases removed from V and 5 bases from J, the gap between germline ends came to 4 bases. The germline gives CDR1 SGHTA, CDR2 FQGNSA. CDR3 sequence (DNA): TGTGCCAGCAGCTTACTCCACGAGCAGTACTTC. It is translated as CASSLLHEQYF.

V is TRBV6-1 and J is TRBJ1-5, with 7 positions matching TRBD1. The junction had 6 bases not matched to a gene; V was cut back by 1 base and J by 0 bases. This CDR3 contains 17 residues. Per the germline V gene, CDR1 is MNHNS and CDR2 is SASEGT. The CDR3 loop reads CASSEGQGVHSNQPQHF. The CDR3 nucleotides read TGTGCCAGCAGTGAAGGGCAGGGGGTCCATAGCAATCAGCCCCAGCATTTT.

This rearrangement joins TRBV7-8 to TRBJ2-3; D is ambiguous. Germline lookup yields CDR1 SGHVS and CDR2 FQNEAQ. Trimming took 2 bases from V and 2 from J, leaving 8 bases between them. There are 14 residues in the CDR3. The CDR3 DNA reads as TGTGCCAGCAGCTTACTCCGAGTCACAGATACGCAGTATTTT. Translation gives CASSLLRVTDTQYF.

The chain combines TRBV2 with TRBJ2-3; D unresolved. The V end was cut by 0 bases, the J end by 0 bases, with 13 bases between. This CDR3 has 17 residues. CDR1 is SNHLY, CDR2 FYNNEI, per germline. As DNA, the CDR3 is TGTGCCAGCAGTGAAGCGCTACGCGGCCCTAGCACAGATACGCAGTATTTT. The encoded protein is CASSEALRGPSTDTQYF.

Only one count was recorded for this clone. This chain links TRBV2 with TRBJ2-5; tentatively, D is TRBD1 (6 bases). V was shortened by 5 bases and J by 5 bases, with 15 bases between the two germline ends. The germline V gene has CDR1 SNHLY and CDR2 FYNNEI. This CDR3 contains 14 residues. The CDR3 region is CASSIGVGGETQYF. DNA for the CDR3: TGTGCCAGCAGTATCGGAGTTGGGGGCGAGACCCAGTACTTC.

The chain carries TRBV7-9 and TRBJ2-7; 8 bases match TRBD1. J was trimmed by 7 bases and V by 0 bases; bases with no gene match: 8. The CDR3 covers 15 residues. Per the germline V gene, CDR1 is SEHNR and CDR2 is FQNEAQ (reference sequence). The CDR3 sequence is CASSLAPGGKMEQYF. Here the CDR3 DNA reads TGTGCCAGCAGCTTAGCGCCAGGGGGCAAAATGGAGCAGTACTTC.

A few counts support this clone. The chain employs TRBV19 and TRBJ2-7; D perhaps matches TRBD1 (6 bases). The germline V gene encodes CDR1 LNHDA and CDR2 SQIVND (reference sequence). The V and J ends lost 4 bases and 3 bases respectively, with 13 bases between them. The CDR3 length is 14 residues. For the CDR3, the DNA is TGTGCCAGTAGTAGGGGACACCTCGTCTACGAGCAGTACTTC. Protein sequence: CASSRGHLVYEQYF.

This clone was detected a few times. This chain joins TRBV18 and TRBJ2-7; the D gene is possibly TRBD1 (5 bases). With 3 bases removed from V and 5 bases from J, the gap between germline ends came to 11 bases. This CDR3 has 13 residues. Germline V CDR1 and CDR2: KGHSH, LQKENI. CDR3 loop: CASSPMAGHEQYF. In nucleotides, the CDR3 is TGTGCCAGCTCACCCATGGCAGGGCACGAGCAGTACTTC. Looking up the rest from reference TRBV18 and TRBJ2-7 gives the full variable domain: NAGVMQNPRHLVRRRGQEARLRCSPMKGHSHVYWYRQLPEEGLKFMVYLQKENIIDESGMPKERFSAEFPKEGPSILRIQQVVRGDSAAYFCASSPMAGHEQYFGPGTRLTVT.

The chain is built from TRBV27 and TRBJ2-7; 9 nucleotides match TRBD2. The CDR3 consists of 15 residues. V lost 3 bases, J lost 2 bases, and 5 bases stayed unmatched. The germline CDR1 and CDR2 sequences are MNHEY and SMNVEV (reference sequence). This CDR3 is CASSLFAGGTYEQYF. The CDR3 nucleotides are TGTGCCAGCAGTTTGTTTGCGGGAGGGACCTACGAGCAGTACTTC.

The chain employs TRBV7-9 and TRBJ1-2, with 11 bases that match TRBD1. The CDR3 has 19 residues. Germline loops: CDR1 SEHNR, CDR2 FQNEAQ (reference sequence). V shed 0 bases, J shed 4 bases, and the junction held 13 bases outside the gene matches. The CDR3 bases are TGTGCCAGCAGCTTAGCAATAGCCCCCGCTGGGACAGGGGGCTATGGCTACACCTTC. Protein product: CASSLAIAPAGTGGYGYTF.

V usage is TRBV6-1 and J usage is TRBJ2-1; D perhaps matches TRBD1 (6 bases). The germline V and J ends were trimmed by 8 bases and 10 bases, with 18 bases remaining between them. CDR1 MNHNS and CDR2 SASEGT come from the germline V gene. The CDR3 runs to 13 residues. CDR3 sequence reads: CASSNSTRGEQFF. The CDR3 DNA reads as TGTGCCAGCTCAAATTCAACGAGGGGGGAGCAGTTCTTC.

About this clone itself: This sample also contains other DNA sequences that code for the same CDR3. The V and J genes are TRBV6-1 and TRBJ2-3, with 8 bases lining up with TRBD1. Germline V gives CDR1 MNHNS, CDR2 SASEGT. V trimming: 3 bases; J trimming: 1 base; junction bases outside the gene matches: 0. This CDR3 has 14 residues. CDR3 nucleotides: TGTGCCAGCAGTGAGGGACAGGGCACAGATACGCAGTATTTT. It specifies CASSEGQGTDTQYF.

This clone was observed a single time. V usage is TRBV19 and J usage is TRBJ2-5; a possible D gene is TRBD2 (5 bases). V gave up 6 bases and J gave up 3 bases, with 14 bases separating them. This CDR3 is 14 amino acids long. Looked up from germline, CDR1 is LNHDA and CDR2 is SQIVND (reference sequence). CDR3: CASSKSGIKETQYF. The CDR3 DNA follows: TGTGCCAGTAGCAAATCCGGGATCAAAGAGACCCAGTACTTC.

This clone was counted only a few times. This chain links TRBV5-6 with TRBJ1-4, with 7 bases lining up with TRBD1. With V trimmed by 5 bases and J by 6 bases, 7 bases remained unmatched. The CDR3 spans 14 residues. Germline V gene lookup returns CDR1 SGHDT and CDR2 YYEEEE. The CDR3 spells CASRATTGDEKLFF. The CDR3 bases are TGTGCCAGCAGGGCTACAACAGGGGATGAAAAACTGTTTTTT. Looking up the rest from reference TRBV5-6 and TRBJ1-4 gives the full variable domain: DAGVTQSPTHLIKTRGQQVTLRCSPKSGHDTVSWYQQALGQGPQFIFQYYEEEERQRGNFPDRFSGHQFPNYSSELNVNALLLGDSALYLCASRATTGDEKLFFGSGTQLSVL.

The chain uses TRBV6-1 and TRBJ1-4, with a possible D match to TRBD1 (5 bases). The germline V gene encodes CDR1 MNHNS and CDR2 SASEGT. Trimming removed 4 bases from V and 11 bases from J, with 14 bases in between. CDR3 length equals 13 residues. CDR3 protein: CASSGLGRRKLFF. In nucleotides, the CDR3 is TGTGCCAGCAGTGGCCTGGGGCGGCGGAAACTGTTTTTT.

This clone was counted only a few times. This chain connects TRBV15 to TRBJ1-4; D is unresolved. The CDR3 covers 15 residues. The V end was cut by 1 base, the J end by 8 bases, with 14 bases between. CDR1 and CDR2 (germline): LNHNV, YYDKDF (reference sequence). In DNA form, the CDR3 reads TGTGCCACCAGCAGAGCGCGAGACATCCCCGAAAAACTGTTTTTT. Residues: CATSRARDIPEKLFF.

This clone was picked up one time. The chain has TRBV4-2 and TRBJ2-1, with 12 bases fitting TRBD2. Germline values: CDR1 LGHNA, CDR2 YNFKEQ. This CDR3 has 18 residues. V shed 3 bases, J shed 3 bases, and the junction held 9 bases outside the gene matches. The CDR3 loop reads CASSQGTSGQEDYNEQFF. The CDR3 nucleotides are TGTGCCAGCAGCCAGGGGACTAGCGGGCAAGAGGACTACAATGAGCAGTTCTTC.

This rearrangement joins TRBV9 to TRBJ2-3; D is unclear. The CDR3 length is 14 residues. Germline CDR1 and CDR2: SGDLS and YYNGEE. The V gene lost 0 bases and the J gene lost 2 bases, with 7 bases spanning the gap. The CDR3 is CASSVVPYTDTQYF. The DNA for the CDR3 is TGTGCCAGCAGCGTAGTTCCGTACACAGATACGCAGTATTTT. Supplemented by reference TRBV9 and TRBJ2-3, the full variable domain reads DSGVTQTPKHLITATGQRVTLRCSPRSGDLSVYWYQQSLDQGLQFLIQYYNGEERAKGNILERFSAQQFPDLHSELNLSSLELGDSALYFCASSVVPYTDTQYFGPGTRLTVL.

The V and J genes are TRBV10-3 and TRBJ2-7, with 11 bases identical to TRBD2. The CDR3 runs 24 residues. Germline values: CDR1 ENHRY, CDR2 SYGVKD. V was pared by 0 bases and J by 0 bases, with 25 bases of the junction left unmatched. The CDR3 DNA follows: TGTGCCATCAGTGAGTCGAGAGGGTGGGGTGGCCGGACTAGCGGGTACGGAAGCTCCTACGAGCAGTACTTC. The encoded protein is CAISESRGWGGRTSGYGSSYEQYF.

The rearrangement links TRBV10-3 to TRBJ2-7; tentative D call: TRBD2 (5 bases). Trimming removed 8 bases from V and 2 bases from J, with 22 bases in between. The CDR3 is made up of 16 amino acids. Germline assignment: CDR1 ENHRY and CDR2 SYGVKD. CDR3 region: CAIGSAVEWQTYEQYF. The CDR3 DNA is TGTGCCATCGGTTCAGCGGTGGAGTGGCAAACCTACGAGCAGTACTTC.

The V call is TRBV7-8, the J call TRBJ2-5; 7 bases agree with TRBD2. Looked up from germline, CDR1 is SGHVS and CDR2 is FQNEAQ. With V trimmed by 2 bases and J by 1 base, 16 bases remained unmatched. This CDR3 region has 19 residues. The chain's CDR3 is CASSLSLRGDLGVQETQYF. In nucleotides, the CDR3 is TGTGCCAGCAGCTTATCTCTCCGGGGGGATCTAGGGGTCCAAGAGACCCAGTACTTC.

There are a few counts of this clone. The rearrangement uses TRBV28 and TRBJ2-3; 7 nucleotides align to TRBD2. Germline CDR1 MDHEN, CDR2 SYDVKM. The trim removed 4 bases at V and 1 base at J, leaving 8 bases unmatched. The CDR3 extends over 16 amino acids. CDR3 sequence reads: CASSCAREEGTDTQYF. CDR3 nucleotide sequence: TGTGCCAGCAGTTGTGCACGGGAGGAAGGCACAGATACGCAGTATTTT.

The rearrangement uses TRBV15 and TRBJ2-7; TRBD2 matches 9 bases. J gave up 1 base and V 3 bases, and 4 bases lay outside the gene matches. Germline lookup yields CDR1 LNHNV and CDR2 YYDKDF (reference sequence). The CDR3 sequence is 15 residues long. CDR3 sequence reads: CATSRAAGGSYEQYF. As DNA, the CDR3 is TGTGCCACCAGCAGGGCAGCGGGAGGATCCTACGAGCAGTACTTC.

The chain has TRBV28 and TRBJ2-3; 8 nucleotides align to TRBD2. Germline trimming cut 8 bases from V and 8 bases from J; bases unmatched to any gene: 12. The CDR3 is 14 amino acids. Per germline, CDR1 MDHEN and CDR2 SYDVKM. The CDR3 bases are TGTGCCAGCTTTACGGGAGGGCCCTCAGGTACGCAGTATTTT. Its translation: CASFTGGPSGTQYF. Full variable domain (remainder filled in from reference TRBV28 and TRBJ2-3): DVKVTQSSRYLVKRTGEKVFLECVQDMDHENMFWYRQDPGLGLRLIYFSYDVKMKEKGDIPEGYSVSREKKERFSLILESASTNQTSMYLCASFTGGPSGTQYFGPGTRLTVL.